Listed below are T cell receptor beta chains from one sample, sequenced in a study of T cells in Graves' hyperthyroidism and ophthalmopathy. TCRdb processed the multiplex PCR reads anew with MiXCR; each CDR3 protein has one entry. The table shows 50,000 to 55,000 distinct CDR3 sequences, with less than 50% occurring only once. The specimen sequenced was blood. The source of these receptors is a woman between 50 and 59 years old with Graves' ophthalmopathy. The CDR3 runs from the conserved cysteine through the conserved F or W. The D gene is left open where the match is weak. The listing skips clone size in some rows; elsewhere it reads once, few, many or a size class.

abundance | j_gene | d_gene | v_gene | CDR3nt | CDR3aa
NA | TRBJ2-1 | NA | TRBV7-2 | TGTGCCAGCAGCTCGGACTTTGTGCAGTTCTTC | CASSSDFVQFF
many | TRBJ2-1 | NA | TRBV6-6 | TGTGCCAGCAGTTATCAGGGATCCTACAATGAGCAGTTCTTC | CASSYQGSYNEQFF
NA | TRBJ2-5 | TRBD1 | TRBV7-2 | TGTGCTAGCAGCTCGGGACAGTGGGAGACCCAGCACTTC | CASSSGQWETQHF
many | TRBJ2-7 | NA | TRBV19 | TGTGCCAGTAGTCCCCAGGGACTCTCCTACGAGCAGTACTTC | CASSPQGLSYEQYF
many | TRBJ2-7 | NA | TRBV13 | TGTGCCAGCAGCTTAGCCCAAAACTACGAGCAGTACTTC | CASSLAQNYEQYF
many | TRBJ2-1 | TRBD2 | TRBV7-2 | TGTGCCAGCAGCTCGAGGACTAGCGGGATCGGGGAGTTCTTC | CASSSRTSGIGEFF
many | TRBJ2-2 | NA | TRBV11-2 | TGTGCCAGCAGCCTTTCGGGGTGGGACACCGGGGAGCTGTTTTTT | CASSLSGWDTGELFF
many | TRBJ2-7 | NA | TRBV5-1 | TGCGCCAGCAGCTCAGGGAGGATGGGGGCGGGCGAGCAGTACTTC | CASSSGRMGAGEQYF
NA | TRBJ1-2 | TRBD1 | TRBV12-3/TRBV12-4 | TGTGCCAGCAGTATAACAGGGGGCTCCGGGAGCTACACCTTC | CASSITGGSGSYTF
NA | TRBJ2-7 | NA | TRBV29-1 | TGCAGCGTTGAAGGAGGGAGCACCGGGGAGCAGTACTTC | CSVEGGSTGEQYF
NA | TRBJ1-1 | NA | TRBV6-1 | TGTGCCAGCGGTGTGGTCTCCGGGACCAACACGGAAGCTTTCTTT | CASGVVSGTNTEAFF
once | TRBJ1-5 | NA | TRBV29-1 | TGCAGCGTTGCGGGGGGCGTCAATCAGCCCCAGCATTTT | CSVAGGVNQPQHF
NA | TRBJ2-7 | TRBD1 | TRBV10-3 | TGTGCCATCAGTGGGTCAACGGGGACAGGGAGGGACGAGCAGTACTTC | CAISGSTGTGRDEQYF
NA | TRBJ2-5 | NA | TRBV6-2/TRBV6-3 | TGTGCCAGCAGTTACTCCCAGGACTTC | CASSYSQDF
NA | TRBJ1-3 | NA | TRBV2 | TGTGCCAGCAGTGAAGAGATAGGGCCTGGAAACACCATATATTTT | CASSEEIGPGNTIYF
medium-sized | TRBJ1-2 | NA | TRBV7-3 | TGTGCCAGCAGCTTAGGAGGGAGCTATGGCTACACCTTC | CASSLGGSYGYTF
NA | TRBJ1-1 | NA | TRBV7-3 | TGTGCCAGCAGCCCTCGACAGTACATGAACACTGAAGCTCCCTTT | CASSPRQYMNTEAPF
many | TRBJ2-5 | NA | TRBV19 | TGTGCCAGTAGTACGACAGGACAAGAGACCCAGTACTTC | CASSTTGQETQYF
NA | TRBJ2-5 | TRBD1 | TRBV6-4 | TGTGCCAGCAGTGACGGGGTTGGGACAGGGACCCAGTACTTC | CASSDGVGTGTQYF
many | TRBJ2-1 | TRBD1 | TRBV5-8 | TGTGCCAGCAGGGACAGGGACAGGGTGTATAATGAGCAGTTCTTC | CASRDRDRVYNEQFF
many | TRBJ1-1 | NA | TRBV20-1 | TGCAGTGCTAGATCCCTGACAGACAGAGCCACTGAAGCTTTCTTT | CSARSLTDRATEAFF
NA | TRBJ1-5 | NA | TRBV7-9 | TGTGCAAGCAGCCGAGGGGGTAATCAGCCCCTGCATTTT | CASSRGGNQPLHF
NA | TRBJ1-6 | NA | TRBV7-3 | TGTGCCAGCAGCAAGCAGGAAAATTCACCCCTCCACTTT | CASSKQENSPLHF
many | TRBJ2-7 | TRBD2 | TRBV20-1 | TGCAGTGTCGCTCGGAGAAGCGGGGGTAGCCGCGTCTACGAGCAGTACTTC | CSVARRSGGSRVYEQYF
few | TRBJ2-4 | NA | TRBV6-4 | TGTGCCAGCAGTGACGAAGAAGGACTAGCCAAAAACATTCAGTACTTC | CASSDEEGLAKNIQYF
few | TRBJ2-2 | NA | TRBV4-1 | TGCGCCAGCAGCCAAGATCCCCGGGGCCCGGGAACCGGGGAGCTGTTTTTT | CASSQDPRGPGTGELFF
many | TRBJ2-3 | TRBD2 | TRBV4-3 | TGCGCCAGCAGCCAAGAACTAGCGGGAGTCACAGATACGCAGTATTTT | CASSQELAGVTDTQYF
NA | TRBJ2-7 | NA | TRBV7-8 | TGTGCCAGCAGCTTGACAGCGGTCCTCTCCTACGAGCAGTACTTC | CASSLTAVLSYEQYF